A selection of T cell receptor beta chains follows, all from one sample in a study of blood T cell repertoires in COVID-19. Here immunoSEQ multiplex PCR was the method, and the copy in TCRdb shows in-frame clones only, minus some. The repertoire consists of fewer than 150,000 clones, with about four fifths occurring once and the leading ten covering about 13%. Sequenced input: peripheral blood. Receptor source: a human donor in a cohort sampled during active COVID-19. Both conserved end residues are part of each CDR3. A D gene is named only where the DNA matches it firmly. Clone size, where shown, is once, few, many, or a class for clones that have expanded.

cdr3_aa: CASSLPGGTEAFF
cdr3_nt: TGTGCCAGCAGCTTACCCGGGGGGACTGAAGCTTTCTTT
d_call: .
j_call: TRBJ1-1
v_call: TRBV11-2
clone_size: .

cdr3_aa: CASSLGQISGANVLTF
cdr3_nt: TGTGCCAGCAGCTTAGGCCAGATCTCTGGGGCCAACGTCCTGACTTTC
d_call: .
j_call: TRBJ2-6
v_call: TRBV7-6
clone_size: .

cdr3_aa: CASSESPAGTEAFF
cdr3_nt: TGTGCCAGCAGTGAGTCCCCCGCGGGCACTGAAGCTTTCTTT
d_call: .
j_call: TRBJ1-1
v_call: TRBV6-1
clone_size: few

cdr3_aa: CATQGTSGGYETQYF
cdr3_nt: TGTGCCACCCAGGGGACTAGCGGGGGTTACGAGACCCAGTACTTC
d_call: TRBD2
j_call: TRBJ2-5
v_call: TRBV6-5
clone_size: .

cdr3_aa: CASSHTGGANNEQFF
cdr3_nt: TGCGCCAGCAGCCACACAGGGGGCGCAAACAATGAGCAGTTCTTC
d_call: TRBD1
j_call: TRBJ2-1
v_call: TRBV4-1
clone_size: .

cdr3_aa: CASSSSQGAVEAFF
cdr3_nt: TGTGCCAGCTCAAGTTCGCAGGGGGCTGTTGAAGCTTTCTTT
d_call: TRBD1
j_call: TRBJ1-1
v_call: TRBV18
clone_size: many

cdr3_aa: CASSLAGRSYEQYF
cdr3_nt: TGTGCCAGCAGCTTGGCAGGGCGCTCCTACGAGCAGTACTTC
d_call: .
j_call: TRBJ2-7
v_call: TRBV11-2
clone_size: few

cdr3_aa: CASSRTSGGINTDTQYF
cdr3_nt: TGCGCCAGCAGCAGGACTAGCGGGGGGATTAACACAGATACGCAGTATTTT
d_call: TRBD2
j_call: TRBJ2-3
v_call: TRBV5-1
clone_size: .

cdr3_aa: CASSPRTGYEQYF
cdr3_nt: TGTGCCAGCAGTCCGCGGACAGGCTACGAGCAGTACTTC
d_call: TRBD1
j_call: TRBJ2-7
v_call: TRBV12-3/TRBV12-4
clone_size: .

cdr3_aa: CASSREQSWNTEAFF
cdr3_nt: TGCGCCAGCAGCAGAGAACAGAGCTGGAACACTGAAGCTTTCTTT
d_call: .
j_call: TRBJ1-1
v_call: TRBV5-1
clone_size: once

cdr3_aa: CSARWEEQFF
cdr3_nt: TGCAGTGCTAGGTGGGAGGAGCAGTTCTTC
d_call: .
j_call: TRBJ2-1
v_call: TRBV20-1
clone_size: .

cdr3_aa: CASSLNLGSNSPLHF
cdr3_nt: TGTGCCAGCAGCTTAAACTTGGGGAGTAATTCACCCCTCCACTTT
d_call: .
j_call: TRBJ1-6
v_call: TRBV11-2
clone_size: .

cdr3_aa: CASSYRTTNTGELFF
cdr3_nt: TGTGCCAGCAGTTACCGGACAACGAACACCGGGGAGCTGTTTTTT
d_call: .
j_call: TRBJ2-2
v_call: TRBV6-2/TRBV6-3
clone_size: .

cdr3_aa: CASSPGTRSGANVLTF
cdr3_nt: TGTGCCAGTTCCCCGGGTACCCGGAGTGGGGCCAACGTCCTGACTTTC
d_call: .
j_call: TRBJ2-6
v_call: TRBV19
clone_size: .

cdr3_aa: CASSQEGARRGPGSSGANVLTF
cdr3_nt: TGCGCCAGCAGCCAAGAGGGGGCCAGGCGGGGGCCAGGAAGCTCTGGGGCCAACGTCCTGACTTTC
d_call: .
j_call: TRBJ2-6
v_call: TRBV4-1
clone_size: few

cdr3_aa: CASSNPGTANEKLFF
cdr3_nt: TGTGCCAGCAGCAATCCCGGGACAGCGAATGAAAAACTGTTTTTT
d_call: TRBD1
j_call: TRBJ1-4
v_call: TRBV5-8
clone_size: once

cdr3_aa: CTSSLWGGVCTEAFF
cdr3_nt: TGCACCAGCAGCCTTTGGGGGGGGGTTTGCACTGAAGCTTTCTTT
d_call: .
j_call: TRBJ1-1
v_call: TRBV1
clone_size: .

cdr3_aa: CASSVEWSSYNEQFF
cdr3_nt: TGTGCCAGCAGCGTAGAGTGGAGCTCCTACAATGAGCAGTTCTTC
d_call: .
j_call: TRBJ2-1
v_call: TRBV9
clone_size: .

cdr3_aa: CATSRDPGANYGYTF
cdr3_nt: TGTGCCACCAGCAGAGATCCAGGGGCGAACTATGGCTACACCTTC
d_call: .
j_call: TRBJ1-2
v_call: TRBV15
clone_size: .

cdr3_aa: CASSARSGTYTSTDTQYF
cdr3_nt: TGTGCCAGCAGCGCCCGAAGCGGGACTTATACTAGCACAGATACGCAGTATTTT
d_call: TRBD2
j_call: TRBJ2-3
v_call: TRBV7-8
clone_size: .

cdr3_aa: CASSLGRGSGGAHEQFF
cdr3_nt: TGTGCCAGCAGCTTAGGTAGGGGTAGCGGGGGGGCCCATGAGCAGTTCTTC
d_call: TRBD2
j_call: TRBJ2-1
v_call: TRBV7-2
clone_size: .

cdr3_aa: CACKRQGQETQYF
cdr3_nt: TGTGCCTGTAAAAGACAGGGGCAAGAGACCCAGTACTTC
d_call: TRBD1
j_call: TRBJ2-5
v_call: TRBV30
clone_size: .

cdr3_aa: CASRPPGLAGTDTQYF
cdr3_nt: TGCGCCAGCAGACCCCCCGGACTAGCGGGCACAGATACGCAGTATTTT
d_call: TRBD2
j_call: TRBJ2-3
v_call: TRBV5-1
clone_size: .

cdr3_aa: CASSLRGGNEQFF
cdr3_nt: TGTGCCAGCAGCCTCCGGGGGGGCAATGAGCAGTTCTTC
d_call: TRBD2
j_call: TRBJ2-1
v_call: TRBV5-6
clone_size: .

cdr3_aa: CASSPWDSGGAGELFF
cdr3_nt: TGTGCCAGCAGCCCTTGGGATAGCGGGGGCGCCGGGGAGCTGTTTTTT
d_call: TRBD2
j_call: TRBJ2-2
v_call: TRBV7-3
clone_size: .

cdr3_aa: CASSQDRLAGGHLYEQYF
cdr3_nt: TGTGCCAGCAGCCAAGATCGTCTAGCGGGGGGCCACCTCTACGAGCAGTACTTC
d_call: TRBD2
j_call: TRBJ2-7
v_call: TRBV3-1/TRBV3-2
clone_size: .

cdr3_aa: CASSPRQGALAGNTIYF
cdr3_nt: TGTGCCAGCAGCCCCAGACAGGGGGCATTAGCTGGAAACACCATATATTTT
d_call: TRBD1
j_call: TRBJ1-3
v_call: TRBV9
clone_size: .

cdr3_aa: CASSPGQGAEEQYF
cdr3_nt: TGTGCCAGCAGCCCGGGACAGGGGGCGGAAGAGCAGTACTTC
d_call: TRBD1
j_call: TRBJ2-7
v_call: TRBV5-8
clone_size: .

cdr3_aa: CATSRDRPSGNTIYF
cdr3_nt: TGTGCCACCAGCCGAGACAGGCCATCTGGAAACACCATATATTTT
d_call: .
j_call: TRBJ1-3
v_call: TRBV15
clone_size: .

cdr3_aa: CASSPPGGRGITGELFF
cdr3_nt: TGTGCCAGCTCACCACCCGGGGGGCGCGGTATAACCGGGGAGCTGTTTTTT
d_call: .
j_call: TRBJ2-2
v_call: TRBV18
clone_size: once

cdr3_aa: CASSYWTGEWPQHF
cdr3_nt: TGTGCCAGCAGTTATTGGACAGGGGAATGGCCCCAGCATTTT
d_call: TRBD1
j_call: TRBJ1-5
v_call: TRBV6-2/TRBV6-3
clone_size: once

cdr3_aa: CASSLGHQPQHF
cdr3_nt: TGTGCCAGCAGCCTAGGACACCAGCCCCAGCATTTT
d_call: .
j_call: TRBJ1-5
v_call: TRBV3-1/TRBV3-2
clone_size: .

cdr3_aa: CASSFGTGVSPLHF
cdr3_nt: TGTGCCAGCAGCTTCGGGACAGGGGTATCACCCCTCCACTTT
d_call: TRBD1
j_call: TRBJ1-6
v_call: TRBV6-5
clone_size: .

cdr3_aa: CASSGQGRGGELFF
cdr3_nt: TGTGCCAGCAGCGGACAGGGCCGGGGCGGGGAGCTGTTTTTT
d_call: TRBD1
j_call: TRBJ2-2
v_call: TRBV6-6
clone_size: .

cdr3_aa: CSVQVVGADEAFF
cdr3_nt: TGCAGCGTTCAGGTGGTGGGGGCAGATGAAGCTTTCTTT
d_call: .
j_call: TRBJ1-1
v_call: TRBV29-1
clone_size: few

cdr3_aa: CASSNADRGDSPLHF
cdr3_nt: TGCGCCAGCAGCAACGCCGACAGGGGAGATTCACCCCTCCACTTT
d_call: TRBD1
j_call: TRBJ1-6
v_call: TRBV5-1
clone_size: .

cdr3_aa: CASSLRDLLNEQYF
cdr3_nt: TGTGCCAGCAGCTTACGAGATCTCTTGAACGAGCAGTACTTC
d_call: .
j_call: TRBJ2-7
v_call: TRBV7-6
clone_size: .

cdr3_aa: CASSQDPGYGYTF
cdr3_nt: TGTGCCAGCAGCCAAGATCCCGGTTATGGCTACACCTTC
d_call: .
j_call: TRBJ1-2
v_call: TRBV3-1/TRBV3-2
clone_size: .

cdr3_aa: CASSLAGESGGKETQYF
cdr3_nt: TGTGCCAGCAGCTTAGCGGGGGAGAGCGGGGGAAAAGAGACCCAGTACTTC
d_call: TRBD2
j_call: TRBJ2-5
v_call: TRBV7-7
clone_size: once

cdr3_aa: CASSFGEFYNQPQHF
cdr3_nt: TGTGCCAGCAGCTTCGGGGAGTTCTATAATCAGCCCCAGCATTTT
d_call: .
j_call: TRBJ1-5
v_call: TRBV7-2
clone_size: .

cdr3_aa: CASSYSYRGLEEAFF
cdr3_nt: TGTGCCAGCAGTTACTCCTACAGGGGGTTAGAGGAAGCTTTCTTT
d_call: TRBD1
j_call: TRBJ1-1
v_call: TRBV6-5
clone_size: .

cdr3_aa: CASSPQGQGSDEQYF
cdr3_nt: TGTGCCAGCAGCCCGCAGGGACAGGGTAGTGACGAGCAGTACTTC
d_call: TRBD1
j_call: TRBJ2-7
v_call: TRBV13
clone_size: once

cdr3_aa: CAWSSGSLSGNTIYF
cdr3_nt: TGTGCCTGGAGTTCAGGTTCTCTTTCTGGAAACACCATATATTTT
d_call: .
j_call: TRBJ1-3
v_call: TRBV30
clone_size: .

cdr3_aa: CASSSGTGKTDTQYF
cdr3_nt: TGTGCCAGCAGCTCCGGGACAGGGAAAACAGATACGCAGTATTTT
d_call: TRBD1
j_call: TRBJ2-3
v_call: TRBV11-3
clone_size: .

cdr3_aa: CASTGHEVNNYGYTF
cdr3_nt: TGTGCCAGTACCGGACACGAAGTCAATAACTATGGCTACACCTTC
d_call: .
j_call: TRBJ1-2
v_call: TRBV19
clone_size: .

cdr3_aa: CASRPAGGDGGEQYF
cdr3_nt: TGTGCCAGCAGGCCCGCGGGGGGCGACGGGGGCGAGCAGTACTTC
d_call: TRBD2
j_call: TRBJ2-7
v_call: TRBV6-6
clone_size: .

cdr3_aa: CASSQARRGEQYF
cdr3_nt: TGTGCCAGCAGCCAAGCCCGACGCGGCGAGCAGTACTTC
d_call: .
j_call: TRBJ2-7
v_call: TRBV3-1/TRBV3-2
clone_size: .

cdr3_aa: CASSRSTGAQGEQYF
cdr3_nt: TGCGCCAGCAGCCGTTCAACAGGGGCACAGGGCGAGCAGTACTTC
d_call: TRBD1
j_call: TRBJ2-7
v_call: TRBV5-1
clone_size: many

cdr3_aa: CASSESGGRYGYTF
cdr3_nt: TGTGCCAGCAGTGAATCCGGAGGGAGGTATGGCTACACCTTC
d_call: .
j_call: TRBJ1-2
v_call: TRBV25-1
clone_size: .

cdr3_aa: CASSQDGRASTDTQYF
cdr3_nt: TGCGCCAGCAGCCAAGATGGCAGGGCCAGCACAGATACGCAGTATTTT
d_call: .
j_call: TRBJ2-3
v_call: TRBV4-1
clone_size: .

cdr3_aa: CASSRGAGVGTNEKLFF
cdr3_nt: TGTGCCAGCAGCCGAGGAGCGGGCGTAGGGACTAATGAAAAACTGTTTTTT
d_call: .
j_call: TRBJ1-4
v_call: TRBV3-1/TRBV3-2
clone_size: .

cdr3_aa: CASSNRRANYGYTF
cdr3_nt: TGTGCCAGTAGTAACCGCCGGGCTAACTATGGCTACACCTTC
d_call: .
j_call: TRBJ1-2
v_call: TRBV19
clone_size: .

cdr3_aa: CASSPDRGGYTF
cdr3_nt: TGTGCCAGTAGCCCGGACAGGGGAGGCTACACCTTC
d_call: TRBD1
j_call: TRBJ1-2
v_call: TRBV19
clone_size: few

cdr3_aa: CASSPPGQFYEQYF
cdr3_nt: TGTGCCAGCTCACCTCCGGGACAGTTCTACGAGCAGTACTTC
d_call: TRBD1
j_call: TRBJ2-7
v_call: TRBV18
clone_size: .

cdr3_aa: CASSPDRAYGYTF
cdr3_nt: TGTGCCAGCAGCCCAGACAGGGCCTATGGCTACACCTTC
d_call: TRBD1
j_call: TRBJ1-2
v_call: TRBV7-9
clone_size: .